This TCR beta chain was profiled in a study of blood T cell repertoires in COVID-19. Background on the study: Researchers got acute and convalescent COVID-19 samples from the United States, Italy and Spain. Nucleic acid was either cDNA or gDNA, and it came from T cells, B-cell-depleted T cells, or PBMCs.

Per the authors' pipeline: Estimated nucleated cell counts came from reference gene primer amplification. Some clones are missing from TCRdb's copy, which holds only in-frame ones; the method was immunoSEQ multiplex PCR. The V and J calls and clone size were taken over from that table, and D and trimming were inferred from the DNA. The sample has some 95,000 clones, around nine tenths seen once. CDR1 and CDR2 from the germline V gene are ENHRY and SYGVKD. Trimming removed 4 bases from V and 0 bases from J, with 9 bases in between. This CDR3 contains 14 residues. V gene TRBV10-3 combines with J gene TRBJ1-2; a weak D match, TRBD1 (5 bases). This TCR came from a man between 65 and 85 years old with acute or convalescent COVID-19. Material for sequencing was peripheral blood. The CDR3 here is CAISAGGANYGYTF. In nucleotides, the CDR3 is TGTGCCATCAGTGCGGGGGGTGCTAACTATGGCTACACCTTC.